Below are 30 T cell receptor beta chains sequenced from a single sample in a study of blood T cells in healthy people across ages (dated by TCRdb to 2013 to 2016). The library was made by 5' RACE. These reads were obtained on an Illumina HiSeq 2500. A second roughly 7 to 11 cycle PCR used a sample-barcoded 5' primer and a J-beta primer mix. Clones were called with MiXCR by TCRdb after fastp trimmed the public reads at Q25, and only in-frame beta chains were retained. Rows with one shared CDR3 protein collapse into an entry with the most common genes and DNA. The sample data list around 780,000 distinct CDR3 sequences, and about 61% of these were observed just once. More than 25% of the sample lies in the top ten. The sequencing input was blood. These receptors all come from a man between 40 and 49 years old in good health.

The J gene is TRBJ2-1, the V gene TRBV7-8; D is unclear. The V end was cut by 4 bases, the J end by 7 bases, with 8 bases between. Germline values: CDR1 SGHVS, CDR2 FQNEAQ. The CDR3 loop spans 12 amino acids. Here the CDR3 DNA reads TGTGCCAGCAGCTCCATTCGGAATGAGCAGTTCTTC. It yields the protein CASSSIRNEQFF.

With regard to this clonotype: The junction departs from the called germline gene at one end, perhaps through a read error. The V call is TRBV11-2, the J call TRBJ2-7; TRBD2 is a possible D gene (5 bases). This CDR3 has 16 amino acids. The germline V gene has CDR1 SGHAT and CDR2 FQNNGV. This CDR3 is CTSSLDTERRRETQYF. As DNA, the CDR3 is TGTACCAGCAGCTTAGATACGGAGCGGCGAAGGGAAACCCAGTACTTC.

The chain has TRBV6-5 and TRBJ2-4, with 7 bases aligning to TRBD1. V lost 2 bases to trimming and J lost 5 bases; unmatched junction nucleotides: 6. CDR3 length equals 15 residues. Germline loops: CDR1 MNHEY, CDR2 SVGAGI. In nucleotides, the CDR3 is TGTGCCAGCAGTTACAGGGGGCGTAACCAAAACATTCAGTACTTC. Its translation: CASSYRGRNQNIQYF.

This clonotype was seen only a few times. The chain carries TRBV25-1 and TRBJ2-7; D may be TRBD1 or TRBD2 (5 bases each). The germline V gene encodes CDR1 MGHDK and CDR2 SYGVNS. V lost 5 bases, J lost 3 bases, and 11 bases lay in between. The CDR3 consists of 13 residues. The CDR3 spells CASSRDGYYEQYF. CDR3 sequence (DNA): TGTGCCAGCAGTCGGGACGGCTACTACGAGCAGTACTTC.

The rearrangement uses TRBV20-1 and TRBJ2-3; D tentatively fits TRBD1 or TRBD2 (5 bases each). This CDR3 has 16 residues. The V gene's germline CDR1 is DFQATT and CDR2 SNEGSKA (reference sequence). V was clipped by 6 bases and J by 4 bases, with 23 bases between them. The CDR3 DNA follows: TGCAGTGCCATCGGGTGGGCAGGGAGCGACGCAGATACGCAGTATTTT. Its protein product is CSAIGWAGSDADTQYF.

A few counts support this clonotype. The chain has TRBV7-2 and TRBJ2-5; 7 bases fit TRBD1. V lost 5 bases to trimming and J lost 1 base; unmatched junction nucleotides: 7. Germline values: CDR1 SGHTA, CDR2 FQGNSA. The CDR3 is 15 residues long. The CDR3 spells CASSRRTGSQETQYF. In DNA form, the CDR3 reads TGTGCCAGCAGCCGCCGGACAGGAAGCCAAGAGACCCAGTACTTC. The variable domain in full, completed from reference TRBV7-2 and TRBJ2-5, reads GAGVSQSPSNKVTEKGKDVELRCDPISGHTALYWYRQSLGQGLEFLIYFQGNSAPDKSGLPSDRFSAERTGGSVSTLTIQRTQQEDSAVYLCASSRRTGSQETQYFGPGTRLLVL.

As concerns this clonotype: A clone one base away is much larger, so this may be a read error. This sequence joins TRBV3-1 and TRBJ2-3, with TRBD2 matching over 10 bases. Germline loops: CDR1 LGHDT, CDR2 YNNKEL (reference sequence). V trimming: 0 bases; J trimming: 2 bases; junction bases outside the gene matches: 5. The CDR3 extends over 17 amino acids. The CDR3 sequence: CASSQEVGTSATDTQYF. CDR3 sequence (DNA): TGTGCCAGCAGCCAAGAAGTCGGGACTAGCGCCACAGATACGCAGTATTTT.

The chain has TRBV13 and TRBJ2-5; possible D gene TRBD2, 6 bases. Between the trimmed V and J ends, which lost 0 bases and 11 bases, there was a span of 10 bases. From germline, CDR1 is PRHDT and CDR2 FYEKMQ (reference sequence). The CDR3 sequence is 12 residues long. CDR3 loop: CASSLGVGGQYF. CDR3 nucleotides: TGTGCCAGCAGCTTAGGTGTTGGAGGGCAGTACTTC.

This clonotype has a handful of counts. The chain couples TRBV12-3 or TRBV12-4 to TRBJ2-5; 8 nucleotides agree with TRBD1. With V trimmed by 2 bases and J by 5 bases, 7 bases remained unmatched. CDR3 length: 15 residues. This CDR3 is CASSLKWTGHETQYF. The CDR3 DNA reads TGTGCCAGCAGTTTAAAATGGACAGGGCACGAGACCCAGTACTTC.

The chain links TRBV7-2 to TRBJ2-7, with D uncertain. The CDR3 consists of 15 residues. CDR1 and CDR2 (germline): SGHTA, FQGNSA. Trimming left V 5 bases short and J 0 bases short, with 14 bases between. This CDR3 is CASSHPGVSSYEQYF. In DNA, the CDR3 is TGTGCCAGCAGCCATCCCGGCGTAAGCTCCTACGAGCAGTACTTC.

The V call is TRBV11-2, the J call TRBJ2-7, with 8 bases that match TRBD1. Germline V gene lookup returns CDR1 SGHAT and CDR2 FQNNGV. The CDR3 consists of 14 residues. V dropped 4 bases and J dropped 7; count of bases not matched to a gene: 9. The CDR3 region is CASSSQGQAGEQYF. DNA of the CDR3: TGTGCCAGCAGCTCCCAGGGACAGGCGGGGGAGCAGTACTTC.

This clonotype was detected a few times. The J gene is TRBJ1-1, the V gene TRBV29-1; the D gene is possibly TRBD1 (5 bases). V was shortened by 4 bases and J by 0 bases, with 6 bases between the two germline ends. The CDR3 runs 12 residues. Per germline, CDR1 SQVTM and CDR2 ANQGSEA. DNA for the CDR3: TGCAGCGTTGGGGGGGTGAACACTGAAGCTTTCTTT. It specifies CSVGGVNTEAFF. Variable domain in full (rest from reference TRBV29-1 and TRBJ1-1): SAVISQKPSRDICQRGTSLTIQCQVDSQVTMMFWYRQQPGQSLTLIATANQGSEATYESGFVIDKFPISRPNLTFSTLTVSNMSPEDSSIYLCSVGGVNTEAFFGQGTRLTVV.

This clonotype has just a few counts. The J gene is TRBJ2-3, the V gene TRBV5-5; D is ambiguous. The CDR3 consists of 15 residues. The V end lost 0 bases, the J end lost 3 bases, and 11 bases lay between the germline ends. Germline CDR1 and CDR2: SGHKS and YYEKEE (reference sequence). CDR3 sequence: CASSLGPVETDTQYF. The DNA of the CDR3 is TGTGCCAGCAGCTTGGGGCCAGTAGAAACAGATACGCAGTATTTT.

This clonotype was seen once. The chain couples TRBV9 to TRBJ1-5; TRBD1 might be the D (5 bases). The germline CDR1 and CDR2 sequences are SGDLS and YYNGEE. The V end lost 3 bases, the J end lost 5 bases, and 15 bases lay between the germline ends. The CDR3 has 15 residues. CDR3 in amino acids: CASSGDGAVDQPQHF. In DNA form, the CDR3 reads TGTGCCAGCAGCGGGGACGGGGCAGTCGATCAGCCCCAGCATTTT.

This chain links TRBV7-2 with TRBJ2-1; no clear D gene. The CDR3 consists of 13 residues. The V end lost 5 bases, the J end lost 10 bases, and 15 bases lay between the germline ends. Germline CDR1 SGHTA, CDR2 FQGNSA. The CDR3 DNA reads TGTGCCAGCAGCCCCTCGGCCCTCAGAGAGCAGTTCTTC. It is translated as CASSPSALREQFF.

V gene TRBV5-4 combines with J gene TRBJ2-7; 7 bases align to TRBD2. V shed 6 bases, J shed 2 bases, and the junction held 11 bases outside the gene matches. Per germline, CDR1 SGHNT and CDR2 YYREEE (reference sequence). The CDR3 has 15 amino acids. The CDR3 is CASTPRAGVPYEQYF. CDR3 bases: TGTGCCAGCACCCCGAGGGCGGGAGTTCCCTACGAGCAGTACTTC.

J is TRBJ2-5 and V is TRBV6-1; D perhaps matches TRBD1 (6 bases). Germline V gene lookup returns CDR1 MNHNS and CDR2 SASEGT. The CDR3 loop spans 15 amino acids. V dropped 6 bases and J dropped 5 bases, with 19 bases sitting between them. CDR3 in DNA: TGTGCCAGCAGGGGGTGGGGTGGGGGCAGGGAGACCCAGTACTTC. The encoded protein is CASRGWGGGRETQYF.

The rearrangement uses TRBV7-2 and TRBJ2-1, with 8 bases lining up with TRBD2. This CDR3 comprises 20 residues. Germline-derived CDR1 and CDR2 are SGHTA and FQGNSA. Trimming cost V 1 base and J 5 bases; bases outside gene matches: 19. CDR3: CASSLVLSREGPFINNEQFF. The CDR3 DNA sequence: TGTGCCAGCAGCTTAGTATTATCACGGGAGGGCCCTTTCATCAACAATGAGCAGTTCTTC.

In its sample, this clonotype was seen a few times. The chain couples TRBV6-5 to TRBJ1-1, with D hard to call. In germline, CDR1 is MNHEY, CDR2 SVGAGI. This CDR3 has 13 amino acids. V was cut by 3 bases and J by 6 bases, with 11 bases left in between. The CDR3 nucleotides are TGTGCCAGCAGTTATTTCTCCCAGGCTGAAGCTTTCTTT. Its protein product is CASSYFSQAEAFF.

This clonotype has at least ten counts. This chain uses TRBV7-2 with TRBJ2-3, with 15 bases lining up with TRBD2. The germline V gene has CDR1 SGHTA and CDR2 FQGNSA. CDR3 length equals 18 residues. V shed 0 bases, J shed 3 bases, and the junction held 4 bases outside the gene matches. The CDR3 DNA sequence: TGTGCCAGCAGCTTAGCGGCCGGGACTAGCGGGGGGACAGATACGCAGTATTTT. This gives the protein CASSLAAGTSGGTDTQYF. The full variable domain, completed using reference TRBV7-2 and TRBJ2-3, is GAGVSQSPSNKVTEKGKDVELRCDPISGHTALYWYRQSLGQGLEFLIYFQGNSAPDKSGLPSDRFSAERTGGSVSTLTIQRTQQEDSAVYLCASSLAAGTSGGTDTQYFGPGTRLTVL.

CDR3 sequence reads: CSVVGTSGYNEQFF. The CDR3 DNA sequence: TGCAGCGTAGTGGGGACTAGCGGATACAATGAGCAGTTCTTC. The V and J genes are TRBV29-1 and TRBJ2-1, with TRBD2 identical over 11 bases. The CDR3 runs to 14 residues. Trimming removed 6 bases from V and 4 bases from J; junction bases left unmatched: 5. The germline gives CDR1 SQVTM, CDR2 ANQGSEA.

The chain couples TRBV18 to TRBJ2-7; D is ambiguous. Trimming left V 5 bases short and J 0 bases short, with 11 bases between. CDR1 is KGHSH and CDR2 is LQKENI in the germline V gene. This CDR3 is built from 14 residues. Written as DNA, the CDR3 is TGTGCCAGCTCATCGACCATAGGCTCCTACGAGCAGTACTTC. Its translation: CASSSTIGSYEQYF.

The chain recombines TRBV5-1 with TRBJ2-6, with 10 bases matching TRBD1. This CDR3 has 19 amino acids. The V gene end was trimmed by 0 bases and the J gene end by 5 bases; junction bases not matched to a gene: 11. Germline CDR1 is SGHRS and CDR2 is YFSETQ. The CDR3 DNA is TGCGCCAGCAGCTTGGCGCGGACAGGGGGACAGGTACGGGCCAACGTCCTGACTTTC. It codes for CASSLARTGGQVRANVLTF.

The V gene is TRBV20-1, the J gene TRBJ2-7; D unclear. The germline V gene has CDR1 DFQATT and CDR2 SNEGSKA (reference sequence). V lost 2 bases, J lost 2 bases, and 10 bases lay in between. The CDR3 runs to 13 residues. Written as DNA, the CDR3 is TGCAGTGCTAGACGGGTCGGAACCTACGAGCAGTACTTC. Translated: CSARRVGTYEQYF.

This clonotype has more than one count but fewer than ten. The genes are TRBV28 and TRBJ1-3, with 7 nucleotides matching TRBD1. The CDR3 is made up of 13 amino acids. V was clipped by 8 bases and J by 2 bases; unmatched bases: 3. CDR1 is MDHEN, CDR2 SYDVKM, per germline. CDR3 region: CASGTGAGNTIYF. Written as DNA, the CDR3 is TGTGCCAGCGGTACAGGGGCTGGAAACACCATATATTTT.

This clonotype was seen ten or more times. The chain uses TRBV20-1 and TRBJ2-7, with D hard to call. CDR1 and CDR2 (germline): DFQATT, SNEGSKA (reference sequence). The CDR3 runs to 15 residues. V lost 4 bases to trimming and J lost 3 bases, with 19 bases between them. CDR3 in amino acids: CSATPANPKLYEQYF. The CDR3 bases are TGCAGTGCTACCCCTGCCAACCCGAAACTCTACGAGCAGTACTTC.

This clonotype was detected a few times. The rearrangement uses TRBV6-6 and TRBJ1-2; the D is unclear. CDR3 length: 14 amino acids. Deletions cut 8 bases from V and 0 bases from J, with 13 bases between. Germline CDR1 MNHNY, CDR2 SVGAGI (reference sequence). CDR3: CASSGRESNYGYTF. CDR3 sequence (DNA): TGTGCCAGCTCGGGAAGGGAGTCTAACTATGGCTACACCTTC.

The V call is TRBV28, the J call TRBJ2-6; 7 bases align to TRBD1. The CDR3 runs to 20 residues. V shed 3 bases, J shed 5 bases, and the junction held 19 bases outside the gene matches. Germline-derived CDR1 and CDR2 are MDHEN and SYDVKM. The CDR3 region is CASSFLEGAFVFSRANVLTF. The CDR3 DNA is TGTGCCAGCAGTTTTCTTGAGGGGGCATTTGTCTTCAGTCGGGCCAACGTCCTGACTTTC.

This clonotype was observed many times. This chain joins TRBV7-2 and TRBJ1-2; D uncertain. Per germline, CDR1 SGHTA and CDR2 FQGNSA. Between the trimmed V and J ends, which lost 1 base and 5 bases, there was a span of 20 bases. The CDR3 extends over 17 amino acids. The DNA for the CDR3 is TGTGCCAGCAGCTTAGTTGACGTGTGGGAGGGCGCGTATGGCTACACCTTC. This sequence encodes CASSLVDVWEGAYGYTF.

V usage is TRBV28 and J usage is TRBJ1-4, with D possibly being TRBD1 (5 bases). Looked up from germline, CDR1 is MDHEN and CDR2 is SYDVKM. This CDR3 spans 13 amino acids. V was clipped by 7 bases and J by 11 bases, with 17 bases between them. CDR3 in DNA: TGTGCCAGCATCGCGCAGGGTGTTGCTAAACTGTTTTTT. Encoded protein: CASIAQGVAKLFF.